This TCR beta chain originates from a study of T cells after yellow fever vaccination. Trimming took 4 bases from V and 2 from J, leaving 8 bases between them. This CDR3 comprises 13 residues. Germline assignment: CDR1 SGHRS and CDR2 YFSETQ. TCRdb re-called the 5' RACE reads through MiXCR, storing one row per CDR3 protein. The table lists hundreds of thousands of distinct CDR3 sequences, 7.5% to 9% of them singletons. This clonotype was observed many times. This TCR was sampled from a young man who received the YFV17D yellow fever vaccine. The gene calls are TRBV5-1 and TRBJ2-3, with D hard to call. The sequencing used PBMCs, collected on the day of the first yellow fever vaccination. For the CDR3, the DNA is TGCGCCAGCAGCCCTATCCCCACAGATACGCAGTATTTT. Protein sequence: CASSPIPTDTQYF.